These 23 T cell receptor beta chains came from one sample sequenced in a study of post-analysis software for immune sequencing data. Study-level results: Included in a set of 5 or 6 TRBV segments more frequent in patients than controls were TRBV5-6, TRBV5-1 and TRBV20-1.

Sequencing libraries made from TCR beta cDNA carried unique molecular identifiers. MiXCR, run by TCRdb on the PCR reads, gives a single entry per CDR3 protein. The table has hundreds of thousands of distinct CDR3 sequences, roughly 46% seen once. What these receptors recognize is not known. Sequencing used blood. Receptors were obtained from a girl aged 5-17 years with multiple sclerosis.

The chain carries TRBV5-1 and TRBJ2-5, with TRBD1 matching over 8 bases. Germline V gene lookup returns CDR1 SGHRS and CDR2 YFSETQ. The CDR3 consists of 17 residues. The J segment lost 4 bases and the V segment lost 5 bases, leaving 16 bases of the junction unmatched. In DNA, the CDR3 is TGCGCCAGCAGTCTCCAGGGGGCGAGGGGGAGAGGAGAGACCCAGTACTTC. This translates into CASSLQGARGRGETQYF.

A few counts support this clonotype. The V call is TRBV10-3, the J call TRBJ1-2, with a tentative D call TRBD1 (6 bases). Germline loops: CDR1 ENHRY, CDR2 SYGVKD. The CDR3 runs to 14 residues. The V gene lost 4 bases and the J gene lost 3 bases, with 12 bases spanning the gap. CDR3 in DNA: TGTGCCATCAGTGTGGGGGCCGAGGACTATGGCTACACCTTC. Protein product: CAISVGAEDYGYTF.

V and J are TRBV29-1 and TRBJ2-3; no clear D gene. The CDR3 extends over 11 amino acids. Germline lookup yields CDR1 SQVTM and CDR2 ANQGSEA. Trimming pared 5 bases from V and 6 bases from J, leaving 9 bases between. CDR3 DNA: TGCAGCGTTCGGACCGCCGATACGCAGTATTTT. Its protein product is CSVRTADTQYF.

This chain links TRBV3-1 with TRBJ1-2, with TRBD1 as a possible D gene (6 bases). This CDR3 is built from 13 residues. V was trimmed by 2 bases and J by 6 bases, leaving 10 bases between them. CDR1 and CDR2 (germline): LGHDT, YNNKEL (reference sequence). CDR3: CASSQRAGDGYTF. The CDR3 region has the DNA TGTGCCAGCAGCCAACGGGCAGGGGATGGCTACACCTTC. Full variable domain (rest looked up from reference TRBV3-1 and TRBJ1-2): DTAVSQTPKYLVTQMGNDKSIKCEQNLGHDTMYWYKQDSKKFLKIMFSYNNKELIINETVPNRFSPKSPDKAHLNLHINSLELGDSAVYFCASSQRAGDGYTFGSGTRLTVV.

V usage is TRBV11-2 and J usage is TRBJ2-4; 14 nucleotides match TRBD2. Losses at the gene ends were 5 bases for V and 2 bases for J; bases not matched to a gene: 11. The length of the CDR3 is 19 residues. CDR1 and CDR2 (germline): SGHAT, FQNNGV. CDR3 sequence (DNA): TGTGCCAGCAGCAAAGAGGGACTAGCGGGAGATCGTACCAAAAACATTCAGTACTTC. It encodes CASSKEGLAGDRTKNIQYF.

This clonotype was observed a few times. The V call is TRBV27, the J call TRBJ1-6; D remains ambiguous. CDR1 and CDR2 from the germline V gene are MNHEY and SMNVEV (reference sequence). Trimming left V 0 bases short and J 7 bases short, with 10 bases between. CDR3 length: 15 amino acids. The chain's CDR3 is CASSLSGLGNSPLHF. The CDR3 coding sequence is TGTGCCAGCAGTTTATCGGGTTTGGGAAATTCACCCCTCCACTTT.

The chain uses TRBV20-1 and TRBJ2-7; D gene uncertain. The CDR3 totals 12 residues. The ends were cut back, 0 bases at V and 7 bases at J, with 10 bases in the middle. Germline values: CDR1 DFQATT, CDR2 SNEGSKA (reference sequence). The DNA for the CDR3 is TGCAGTGCTAGAGATGTGGCACTAGAGCAGTACTTC. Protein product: CSARDVALEQYF.

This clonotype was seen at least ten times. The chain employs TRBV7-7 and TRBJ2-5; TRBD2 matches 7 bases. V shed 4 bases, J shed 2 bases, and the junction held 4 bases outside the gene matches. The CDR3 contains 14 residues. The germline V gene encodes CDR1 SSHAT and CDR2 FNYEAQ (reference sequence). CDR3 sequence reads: CASSSLAGQETQYF. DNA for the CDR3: TGTGCCAGCAGCTCCTTAGCGGGTCAAGAGACCCAGTACTTC. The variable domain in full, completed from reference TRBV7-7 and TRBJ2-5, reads GAGVSQSPRYKVTKRGQDVTLRCDPISSHATLYWYQQALGQGPEFLTYFNYEAQPDKSGLPSDRFSAERPEGSISTLTIQRTEQRDSAMYRCASSSLAGQETQYFGPGTRLLVL.

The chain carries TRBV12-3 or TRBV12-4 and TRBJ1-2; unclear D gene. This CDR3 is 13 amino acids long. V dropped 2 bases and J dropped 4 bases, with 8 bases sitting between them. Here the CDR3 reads CASSLRRRYGYTF. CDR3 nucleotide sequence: TGTGCCAGCAGTTTACGACGGCGCTATGGCTACACCTTC.

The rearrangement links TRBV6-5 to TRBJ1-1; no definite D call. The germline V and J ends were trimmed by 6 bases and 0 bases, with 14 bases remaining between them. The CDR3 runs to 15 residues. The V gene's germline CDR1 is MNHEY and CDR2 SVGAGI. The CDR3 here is CASRASIGLNTEAFF. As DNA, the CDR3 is TGTGCCAGCAGGGCCTCGATAGGTCTGAACACTGAAGCTTTCTTT.

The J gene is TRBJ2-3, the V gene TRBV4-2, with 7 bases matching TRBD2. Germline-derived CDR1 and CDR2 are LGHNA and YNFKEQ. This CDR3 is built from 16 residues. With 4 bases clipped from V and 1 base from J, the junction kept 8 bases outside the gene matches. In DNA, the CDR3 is TGTGCCAGCAGCCCAATGGGGCGGGAGCGCACAGATACGCAGTATTTT. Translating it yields CASSPMGRERTDTQYF.

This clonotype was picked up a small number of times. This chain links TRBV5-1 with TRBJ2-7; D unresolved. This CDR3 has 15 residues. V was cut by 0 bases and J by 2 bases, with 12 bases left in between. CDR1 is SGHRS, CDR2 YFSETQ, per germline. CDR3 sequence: CASSLGPVPTYEQYF. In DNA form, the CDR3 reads TGCGCCAGCAGCTTGGGGCCAGTACCAACCTACGAGCAGTACTTC.

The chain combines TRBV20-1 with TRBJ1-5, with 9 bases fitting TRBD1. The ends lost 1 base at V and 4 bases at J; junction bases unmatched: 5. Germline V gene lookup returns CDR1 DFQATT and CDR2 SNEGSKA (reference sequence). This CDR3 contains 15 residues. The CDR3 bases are TGCAGTGCTAGAGCCGGACAGGGGAGGAATCAGCCCCAGCATTTT. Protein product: CSARAGQGRNQPQHF.

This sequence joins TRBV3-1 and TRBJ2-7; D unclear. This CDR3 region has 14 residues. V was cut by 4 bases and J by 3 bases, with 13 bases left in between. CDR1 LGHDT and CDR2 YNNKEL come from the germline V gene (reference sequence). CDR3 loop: CASSLQPLGYEQYF. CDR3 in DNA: TGTGCCAGCAGCCTTCAGCCTTTGGGCTACGAGCAGTACTTC.

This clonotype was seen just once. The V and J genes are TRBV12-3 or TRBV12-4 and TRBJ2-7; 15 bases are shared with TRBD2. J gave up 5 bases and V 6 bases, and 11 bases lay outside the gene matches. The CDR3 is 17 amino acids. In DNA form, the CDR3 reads TGTGCCAGCAGACCGGGACTAGCGGGAGGTTCGAACCACGAGCAGTACTTC. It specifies CASRPGLAGGSNHEQYF.

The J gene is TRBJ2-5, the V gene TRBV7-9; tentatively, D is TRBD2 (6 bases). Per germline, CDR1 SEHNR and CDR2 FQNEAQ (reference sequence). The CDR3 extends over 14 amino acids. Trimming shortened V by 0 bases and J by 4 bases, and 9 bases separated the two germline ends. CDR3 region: CASSLALAGETQYF. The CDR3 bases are TGTGCCAGCAGCTTAGCACTAGCAGGAGAGACCCAGTACTTC.

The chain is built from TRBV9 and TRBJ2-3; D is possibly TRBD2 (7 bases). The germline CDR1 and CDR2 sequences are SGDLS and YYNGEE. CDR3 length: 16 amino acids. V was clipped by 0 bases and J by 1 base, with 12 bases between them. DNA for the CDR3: TGTGCCAGCAGCGTAGCCCCGGGGGGCCGCACAGATACGCAGTATTTT. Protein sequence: CASSVAPGGRTDTQYF.

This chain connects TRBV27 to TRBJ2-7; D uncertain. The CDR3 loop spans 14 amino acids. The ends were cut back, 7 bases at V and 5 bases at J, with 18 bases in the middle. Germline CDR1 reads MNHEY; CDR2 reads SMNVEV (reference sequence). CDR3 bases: TGTGCCAGCATGGCGGTCTATAGGCCCCACGAGCAGTACTTC. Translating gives CASMAVYRPHEQYF.

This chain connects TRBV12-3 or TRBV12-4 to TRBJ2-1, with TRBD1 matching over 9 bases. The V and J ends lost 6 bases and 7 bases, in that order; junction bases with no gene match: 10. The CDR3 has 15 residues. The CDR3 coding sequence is TGTGCCAGCAGAAGTCTGGGACAGGGAGGGAATGAGCAGTTCTTC. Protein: CASRSLGQGGNEQFF.

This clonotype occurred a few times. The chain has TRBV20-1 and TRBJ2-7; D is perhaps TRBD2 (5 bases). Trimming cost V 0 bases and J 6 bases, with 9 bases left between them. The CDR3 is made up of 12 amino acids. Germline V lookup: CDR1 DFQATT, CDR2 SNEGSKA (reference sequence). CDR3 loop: CSARDPGTEQYF. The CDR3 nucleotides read TGCAGTGCTAGAGATCCGGGAACCGAGCAGTACTTC.

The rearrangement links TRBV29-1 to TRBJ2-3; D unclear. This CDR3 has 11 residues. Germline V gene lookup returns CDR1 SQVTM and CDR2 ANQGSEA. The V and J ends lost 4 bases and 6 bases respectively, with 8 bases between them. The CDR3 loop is CSVADPDTQYF. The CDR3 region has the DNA TGCAGCGTTGCGGACCCGGATACGCAGTATTTT.

CDR3: CASSIGTVGETQYF. The CDR3, as DNA: TGCGCCAGCAGCATCGGGACAGTAGGAGAGACCCAGTACTTC. The V gene is TRBV5-1, the J gene TRBJ2-5; the match to TRBD1 covers 7 bases. V lost 4 bases, J lost 4 bases, and 7 bases stayed unmatched. The CDR3 spans 14 residues. The germline CDR1 and CDR2 sequences are SGHRS and YFSETQ.

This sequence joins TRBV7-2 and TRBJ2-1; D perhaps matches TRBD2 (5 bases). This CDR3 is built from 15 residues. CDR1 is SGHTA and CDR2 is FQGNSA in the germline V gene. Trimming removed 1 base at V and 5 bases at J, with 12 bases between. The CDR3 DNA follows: TGTGCCAGCAGCTTAGGGTCAGCGGCGAACAATGAGCAGTTCTTC. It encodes CASSLGSAANNEQFF. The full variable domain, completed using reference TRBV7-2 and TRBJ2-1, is GAGVSQSPSNKVTEKGKDVELRCDPISGHTALYWYRQSLGQGLEFLIYFQGNSAPDKSGLPSDRFSAERTGGSVSTLTIQRTQQEDSAVYLCASSLGSAANNEQFFGPGTRLTVL.